The 6 T cell receptor beta chains in this list originate from one sample, sequenced in a study of shared clonotypes between healthy human individuals. Using immunoSEQ multiplex PCR, the repertoire was profiled, and TCRdb retains in-frame clones only, with some absent. The sample contains approximately 1,500,000 clones, around 97% of which appear only once. Sequenced sample: naive CD4+ T cells sorted from blood. Indicated subset: CD45RA+ positively selected. These receptors all stem from a man aged 25 to 40 in good health.

This chain links TRBV7-2 with TRBJ2-5; D not certain. Trimming took 0 bases from V and 5 from J, leaving 4 bases between them. CDR3 length equals 12 residues. Germline-derived CDR1 and CDR2 are SGHTA and FQGNSA. As DNA, the CDR3 is TGTGCCAGCAGCTTAGCGTGGGAGACCCAGTACTTC. Amino acids: CASSLAWETQYF.

V and J are TRBV7-2 and TRBJ2-3; TRBD1 or TRBD2 may be the D gene (6 bases each). V lost 2 bases, J lost 4 bases, and 16 bases lay in between. CDR1 is SGHTA, CDR2 FQGNSA, per germline. The length of the CDR3 is 16 residues. CDR3 nucleotide sequence: TGTGCCAGCAGCTTATGGGGGGCTTTACAAGCAGATACGCAGTATTTT. Its protein is CASSLWGALQADTQYF. The full variable domain, rest sourced from reference TRBV7-2 and TRBJ2-3, is GAGVSQSPSNKVTEKGKDVELRCDPISGHTALYWYRQSLGQGLEFLIYFQGNSAPDKSGLPSDRFSAERTGGSVSTLTIQRTQQEDSAVYLCASSLWGALQADTQYFGPGTRLTVL.

The rearrangement uses TRBV19 and TRBJ1-4; 12 bases match TRBD1. Germline CDR1 reads LNHDA; CDR2 reads SQIVND (reference sequence). With V trimmed by 5 bases and J by 8 bases, 9 bases remained unmatched. The CDR3 totals 16 residues. For the CDR3, the DNA is TGTGCCAGTAGTCCCGGGACAGGGGGCGCCGGAGAAAAACTGTTTTTT. It codes for CASSPGTGGAGEKLFF. Supplemented by reference TRBV19 and TRBJ1-4, the full variable domain reads DGGITQSPKYLFRKEGQNVTLSCEQNLNHDAMYWYRQDPGQGLRLIYYSQIVNDFQKGDIAEGYSVSREKKESFPLTVTSAQKNPTAFYLCASSPGTGGAGEKLFFGSGTQLSVL.

This rearrangement joins TRBV5-1 to TRBJ2-2, with TRBD1 matching over 7 bases. Germline loops: CDR1 SGHRS, CDR2 YFSETQ. The CDR3 spans 13 residues. With 2 bases clipped from V and 6 bases from J, the junction kept 1 base outside the gene matches. The CDR3 DNA follows: TGCGCCAGCAGCTTCGACAGGGCCGGGGAGCTGTTTTTT. Its translation: CASSFDRAGELFF.

The chain combines TRBV6-5 with TRBJ2-7; 10 nucleotides line up with TRBD1. The CDR3 totals 14 residues. The germline V gene has CDR1 MNHEY and CDR2 SVGAGI. Unmatched junction bases numbered 6, after V lost 7 bases and J lost 3 bases. CDR3 bases: TGTGCCAGCAACAGGGGACAGGGGCACTACGAGCAGTACTTC. Protein sequence: CASNRGQGHYEQYF.

This clone was found once. The V call is TRBV11-2, the J call TRBJ2-7; the match to TRBD2 covers 7 bases. This CDR3 has 15 residues. Germline CDR1 and CDR2: SGHAT and FQNNGV. Trimming took 1 base from V and 2 from J; bases not matched to a gene: 5. CDR3 in amino acids: CASSLGVGRPYEQYF. Here the CDR3 DNA reads TGTGCCAGCAGCTTAGGGGTCGGGAGGCCCTACGAGCAGTACTTC.